The sequence of this T cell receptor (beta chain) was determined in a study of shared clonotypes between healthy human individuals. Study-wide context: Ranging from 18 to 49 in age, donors were a couple of women and three men. Notes on the study in general: A limitation of the genetic and exposure-history diversity represented arose from few donors. Sequencing depth was expected to affect clonotype sharing among donors.

This table comes from immunoSEQ multiplex PCR, and its TCRdb copy is limited to in-frame clones, with some not included. The table has more than 2 million clones, about 95% seen once. Naive CD8 cells lacked CD45RO, underwent positive selection for CCR7 and left out terminally differentiated effector memory CD45RA+ cells. There were no recent acute infections or vaccinations among the donors, who were healthy HIV-negative adults. The V and J ends lost 2 bases and 3 bases respectively, with 14 bases between them. This CDR3 contains 15 residues. Germline loops: CDR1 MNHNY, CDR2 SVGAGI (reference sequence). Comments on this clone: Its antigen is not known.

The sample was naive CD8+ T cells sorted from blood. The sequence was obtained from a man aged 18 to 35 in good health. This sequence joins TRBV6-6 and TRBJ2-7; D remains unclear. The CDR3 loop reads CASSYVAGTGYEQYF. As DNA, the CDR3 is TGTGCCAGCAGTTACGTGGCAGGAACGGGCTACGAGCAGTACTTC.